Shown below are 14 T cell receptor beta chains from a single sample sequenced in a study of tumor-infiltrating lymphocytes in primary liver carcinoma. A constant-region primer served to make TCR beta cDNA from around 500 ng total RNA. Sequencing libraries for TCR beta derived from three nested multiplex PCR rounds that used slightly modified ARM-PCR. Each of the first two PCR rounds ran nine to ten cycles with TRBV1-TRBV30 forward and C-beta reverse primers. TCRdb itself ran the multiplex PCR reads through MiXCR, one entry per CDR3 protein. Here the sample spans 250,000 to 400,000 distinct CDR3 sequences, 65% being singletons. Germline DNA was extracted alongside blood RNA, which was obtained from unsorted whole blood. Sample: peripheral blood. These receptors originate from a man aged 35-49 years with primary liver carcinoma and hepatitis B virus infection.

About this clonotype itself: A much larger clone is a single base away; this may be a read error. V and J are TRBV6-5 and TRBJ2-3; a weak D match, TRBD1 (5 bases). The germline gives CDR1 MNHEY, CDR2 SVGAGI. This CDR3 contains 15 residues. Trimming shortened V by 5 bases and J by 3 bases, and 15 bases separated the two germline ends. The CDR3 DNA reads as TGTGCCAGCAGTACCGACAGTGGGCAAACAGATACGCAGTATTTT. Protein product: CASSTDSGQTDTQYF.

To note about this clonotype: A read error is possible here, since a much larger clone lies one base away. The chain employs TRBV4-3 and TRBJ2-1; D is unresolved. Germline V gene lookup returns CDR1 LGHNA and CDR2 YSLEER. The CDR3 sequence is 14 residues long. In DNA form, the CDR3 reads TGCGCCAGCAACCAAGGCACGCAATACAATGAGCAGTTCTTC. Translation: CASNQGTQYNEQFF.

This clonotype appeared once. The chain has TRBV7-2 and TRBJ1-5; the D is unclear. V lost 9 bases and J lost 0, with 12 bases in between. Germline CDR1 SGHTA, CDR2 FQGNSA. The length of the CDR3 is 14 residues. The CDR3 here is CASSTGNSNQPQHF. DNA for the CDR3: TGTGCCAGTTCGACGGGAAATAGCAATCAGCCCCAGCATTTT.

As to this clonotype: The conserved phenylalanine or tryptophan normally closing the CDR3 is absent here, so this likely arose from a read error. The limits of the CDR3 on the DNA are not certain, so only TCRdb's listed CDR3 is given. The rearrangement links TRBV28 to TRBJ2-3; the DNA was not used to check the table's D call, TRBD2. Germline assignment: CDR1 MDHEN and CDR2 SYDVKM. A total of 15 residues make up the CDR3, ends included. The chain's CDR3 is CASSLGRGFGDEQFI.

Concerning this clonotype: This clone may be a read error of a much larger clone one base away. The chain has TRBV29-1 and TRBJ2-4; TRBD2 might be the D (5 bases). The CDR3 extends over 13 amino acids. Germline lookup yields CDR1 SQVTM and CDR2 ANQGSEA. The CDR3 DNA sequence: TGCAGAGTTATCGGCGGGTCGAAAAACATTCAGTACTTC. Protein: CRVIGGSKNIQYF.

The chain is built from TRBV5-4 and TRBJ2-3, with 9 bases aligning to TRBD2. The V gene end was trimmed by 4 bases and the J gene end by 1 base; junction bases not matched to a gene: 10. CDR1 is SGHNT and CDR2 is YYREEE in the germline V gene (reference sequence). This CDR3 is built from 17 residues. CDR3 amino acids: CASSRMTSGRRTDTQYF. In DNA form, the CDR3 reads TGTGCCAGCAGCCGTATGACTAGCGGTCGTCGCACAGATACGCAGTATTTT.

To note about this clonotype: A much larger clone is a single base away; this may be a read error. V and J are TRBV7-8 and TRBJ1-5; a possible D gene is TRBD1 (5 bases). Germline-derived CDR1 and CDR2 are SGHVS and FQNEAQ. V gave up 4 bases and J gave up 3 bases, with 16 bases separating them. This CDR3 comprises 16 residues. The CDR3 DNA is TGTGCCAGCAGCTGGGGGGTCAGAGGGGTCAATCAGCCCCAGCATTTT. Its protein is CASSWGVRGVNQPQHF. Variable domain in full (rest from reference TRBV7-8 and TRBJ1-5): GAGVSQSPRYKVAKRGQDVALRCDPISGHVSLFWYQQALGQGPEFLTYFQNEAQLDKSGLPSDRFFAERPEGSVSTLKIQRTQQEDSAVYLCASSWGVRGVNQPQHFGDGTRLSIL.

A note on this clonotype: At one of its ends the junction is not consistent with the germline gene, which may arise from a read error. This chain uses TRBV11-2 with TRBJ2-5; tentatively, D is TRBD1 (7 bases). The CDR3 extends over 16 amino acids. Germline-derived CDR1 and CDR2 are SGHAT and FQNNGV. This chain's CDR3 is CASSLQGGAGYETQYF. CDR3 DNA sequence: TGTGCCAGCAGCTTACAGGGGGGCGCGGGTTATGAGACCCAATACTTC.

About this clonotype: This may come from a read error, since a much larger clone is one base off. The chain carries TRBV6-6 and TRBJ1-1, with D perhaps matching TRBD1 (5 bases). Germline V lookup: CDR1 MNHNY, CDR2 SVGAGI (reference sequence). The CDR3 extends over 11 amino acids. V lost 6 bases, J lost 10 bases, and 12 bases lay in between. CDR3: CASRDQGPAFF. The CDR3 region has the DNA TGTGCCAGCAGAGATCAGGGACCAGCTTTCTTT.

The chain carries TRBV6-5 and TRBJ1-5, with D unresolved. This CDR3 has 15 residues. From germline, CDR1 is MNHEY and CDR2 SVGAGI. Trimming removed 0 bases at V and 7 bases at J, with 13 bases between. This chain's CDR3 is CASSYSRQNKQPQHF. The CDR3 DNA sequence: TGTGCCAGCAGTTACTCGAGGCAGAACAAACAGCCCCAGCATTTT.

A word on this clonotype: Since a much larger clone is just one base distant, this may be a read error. The DNA of the CDR3 is TGTGCCAGCAGCTTAGTAGGGTCAGCCGAAGAGACCCAGTACTTC. It is translated as CASSLVGSAEETQYF. The V and J genes are TRBV11-2 and TRBJ2-5; D is unresolved. V dropped 1 base and J dropped 3 bases, with 12 bases sitting between them. The CDR3 spans 15 residues. CDR1 and CDR2 (germline): SGHAT, FQNNGV.

In this sample, this clonotype turned up once. A much larger clone differs from this one at a single base, so this may be a read error. The chain couples TRBV11-2 to TRBJ2-5; TRBD2 agrees at 10 bases. There are 16 residues in the CDR3. With 1 base clipped from V and 9 bases from J, the junction kept 11 bases outside the gene matches. CDR1 and CDR2 (germline): SGHAT, FQNNGV. CDR3 protein: CASSLGASGGREAQYF. DNA for the CDR3: TGTGCCAGCAGCTTAGGGGCTAGCGGGGGTCGGGAGGCCCAGTACTTC.

The chain has TRBV6-2 or TRBV6-3 and TRBJ1-2; D unclear. The CDR3 has 13 residues. CDR1 and CDR2 (germline): MNHEY, SVGEGT. Trimming removed 2 bases at V and 3 bases at J, with 7 bases between. As DNA, the CDR3 is TGTGCCAGCAGTTACGGCCGGGACTATGGCTACACCTTC. Translation: CASSYGRDYGYTF.

With respect to this clonotype: One junction end does not reproduce the germline sequence, and a read error may be involved. The chain has TRBV5-4 and TRBJ2-1, with 7 bases lining up with TRBD2. Germline lookup yields CDR1 SGHNT and CDR2 YYREEE (reference sequence). There are 14 residues in the CDR3. The CDR3 is CASSKREAYSEQFF. As DNA, the CDR3 is TGTGCCAGCTCGAAACGGGAGGCCTACAGTGAGCAGTTCTTC.